This T cell receptor (beta chain) originates from a study of human T cells and chemical hapten exposure. This sample's time point: patch test 3, about 24 weeks after DPC sensitization. The treatment denotes: therapeutic diphenylcyclopropenone sensitization with weekly scalp DPC. The sample holds a few counts of this clonotype. One junction end does not reproduce the germline sequence, and a read error may be involved. This CDR3 spans 15 amino acids. The germline V gene encodes CDR1 SGHRS and CDR2 YFSETQ. TCRdb re-analysed the RACE reads in MiXCR, keeping a single row per CDR3 protein. The sample lists 180,000 or so distinct CDR3 sequences; around 25% were seen once.

The chain joins TRBV5-1 to TRBJ1-2; 9 bases map to TRBD1. The source of this sequence is a middle-aged woman with alopecia areata. Some clones in this sample may be carry-over from other donors' samples. The specimen was whole blood, collected in connection with sensitization to the hapten diphenylcyclopropenone (DPC). CDR3 sequence (DNA): TGCGCCAGCAGCTGGTCCCCTTCGAGGACAGGGGCAAATATCTTC. Its translation is CASSWSPSRTGANIF.